A selection of T cell receptor beta chains follows, all from one sample in a study of beta chain features in type 1 diabetes. TCRdb's copy holds only in-frame clones and misses some; the assay was immunoSEQ multiplex PCR. The sample holds about 15,000 clones, 55% seen once. The specimen sequenced was stem cell memory CD4+ T cells from blood. Source of these receptors: a woman under 30 in good health. Both conserved end residues are part of each CDR3. The order of the fields is J gene, D gene, CDR3 length, clone size, V gene, CDR3 DNA, CDR3 protein. A D gene is named only where the DNA matches it firmly. The listing skips clone size in some rows; elsewhere it reads once, few, many or a size class.

TRBJ1-5 TRBD1 15 few TRBV6-1 TGTGCCAGCAGTGAAGCGGGACAGGGATATCAGCCCCAGCATTTT CASSEAGQGYQPQHF
TRBJ2-7 TRBD1 15 NA TRBV28 TGTGCCAGCGGCCTAACAGGGGTAAGCTCCTACGAGCAGTACTTC CASGLTGVSSYEQYF
TRBJ2-7 NA 13 few TRBV10-3 TGTGCCTCTGGGCAGGATTACTCCTACGAGCAGTACTTC CASGQDYSYEQYF
TRBJ2-1 NA 15 NA TRBV5-1 TGCGCCAGCAGCTTGGATACGGCGAGAGGCAATGAGCAGTTCTTC CASSLDTARGNEQFF
TRBJ2-1 NA 14 NA TRBV7-2 TGTGCCAGCAGCTTAGTGGTCTACTACAATGAGCAGTTCTTC CASSLVVYYNEQFF
TRBJ1-5 TRBD1 15 NA TRBV7-6 TGTGCCAGCAGCTCCGGGACAGGGTTAGGTCAGCCCCAGCATTTT CASSSGTGLGQPQHF
TRBJ2-1 TRBD2 17 NA TRBV6-1 TGTGCCAGCAGTGAGGGGGGGAGGTCGGGGGGTAGGGATGAGCAGTTCTTC CASSEGGRSGGRDEQFF
TRBJ2-1 NA 16 few TRBV4-3 TGCGCCAGCAGCCAAGATTTAGGCCCAGGGGACAATGAGCAGTTCTTC CASSQDLGPGDNEQFF
TRBJ2-4 TRBD2 14 few TRBV11-2 TGTGCCAGCAATCGAGCGGGGGTGAAAAACATTCAGTACTTC CASNRAGVKNIQYF
TRBJ1-1 TRBD1 14 NA TRBV7-3 TGTGCCAGCAGCTTAACAGGACAGGGAAGCGAAGCTTTCTTT CASSLTGQGSEAFF
TRBJ2-7 TRBD2 14 NA TRBV30 TGTGCCTGGGTTAGCGGGAGAAGCTCCTACGAGCAGTACTTC CAWVSGRSSYEQYF
TRBJ2-1 TRBD2 15 NA TRBV6-1 TGTGCCAGCAGTGAAGGTCGGGGGGGCAGGAATGAGCAGTTCTTC CASSEGRGGRNEQFF
TRBJ2-7 NA 14 once TRBV5-1 TGCGCCAGCAGCTTGTTCTCTAGCTCCTACGAGCAGTACTTC CASSLFSSSYEQYF
TRBJ2-3 NA 13 few TRBV6-5 TGTGCCAGCAGCCTCGGGTCGCCCGATACGCAGTATTTT CASSLGSPDTQYF
TRBJ1-3 NA 12 NA TRBV30 TGTGCCTCGCACAGGGAGGGAAACACCATATATTTT CASHREGNTIYF
TRBJ2-7 NA 15 NA TRBV7-9 TGTGCCAGCACCCCCGGACGTGACAGCGCCTACGAGCAGTACTTC CASTPGRDSAYEQYF
TRBJ1-2 TRBD1 16 NA TRBV12-5 TGTGCTAGTGGTTTGATAAGCGGACAGGGGGCGTATGGCTACACCTTC CASGLISGQGAYGYTF
TRBJ2-1 TRBD2 15 few TRBV5-1 TGCGCCAGCAGCTTGTCCGGGACTAGCGCGGCTGAGCAGTTCTTC CASSLSGTSAAEQFF
TRBJ2-3 NA 15 NA TRBV7-9 TGTGCCAGCAGCTTTACAGGTCCTAGCACAGATACGCAGTATTTT CASSFTGPSTDTQYF